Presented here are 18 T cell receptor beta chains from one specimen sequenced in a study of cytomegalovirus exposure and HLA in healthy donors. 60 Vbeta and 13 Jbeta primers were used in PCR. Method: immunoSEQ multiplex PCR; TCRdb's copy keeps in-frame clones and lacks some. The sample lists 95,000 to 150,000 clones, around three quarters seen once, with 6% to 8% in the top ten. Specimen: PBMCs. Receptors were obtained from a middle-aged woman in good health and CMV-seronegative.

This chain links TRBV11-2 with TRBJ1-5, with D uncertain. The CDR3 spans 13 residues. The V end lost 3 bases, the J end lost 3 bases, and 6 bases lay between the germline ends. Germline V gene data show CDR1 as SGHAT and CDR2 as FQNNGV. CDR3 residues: CASSFSDNQPQHF. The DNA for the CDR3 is TGTGCCAGCAGCTTTAGCGACAATCAGCCCCAGCATTTT.

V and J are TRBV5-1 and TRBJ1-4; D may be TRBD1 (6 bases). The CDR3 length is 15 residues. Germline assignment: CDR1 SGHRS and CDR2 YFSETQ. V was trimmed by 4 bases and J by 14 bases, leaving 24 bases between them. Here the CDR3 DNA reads TGCGCCAGCAGCCCCGGGGCGCAGGGAGGGGGTAGGCTGTTTTTT. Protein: CASSPGAQGGGRLFF.

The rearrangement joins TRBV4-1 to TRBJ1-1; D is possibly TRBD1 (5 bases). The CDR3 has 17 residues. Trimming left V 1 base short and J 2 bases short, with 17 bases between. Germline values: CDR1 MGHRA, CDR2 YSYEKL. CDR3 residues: CASSQGFIRVFNTEAFF. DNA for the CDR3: TGCGCCAGCAGCCAAGGATTCATCAGGGTTTTTAACACTGAAGCTTTCTTT.

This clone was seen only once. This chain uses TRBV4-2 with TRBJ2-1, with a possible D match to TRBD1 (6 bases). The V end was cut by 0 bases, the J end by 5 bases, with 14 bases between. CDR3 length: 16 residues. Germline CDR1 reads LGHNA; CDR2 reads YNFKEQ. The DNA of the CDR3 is TGTGCCAGCAGCCAAGATGGGGGCGCAACCGACAATGAGCAGTTCTTC. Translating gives CASSQDGGATDNEQFF.

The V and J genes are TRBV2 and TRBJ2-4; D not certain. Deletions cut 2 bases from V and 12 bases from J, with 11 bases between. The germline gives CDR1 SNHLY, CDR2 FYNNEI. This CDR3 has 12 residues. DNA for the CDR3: TGTGCCAGCAGTGAATATAGAGGTCGTCAGTACTTC. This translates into CASSEYRGRQYF. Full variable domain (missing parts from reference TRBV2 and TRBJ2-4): EPEVTQTPSHQVTQMGQEVILRCVPISNHLYFYWYRQILGQKVEFLVSFYNNEISEKSEIFDDQFSVERPDGSNFTLKIRSTKLEDSAMYFCASSEYRGRQYFGAGTRLSVL.

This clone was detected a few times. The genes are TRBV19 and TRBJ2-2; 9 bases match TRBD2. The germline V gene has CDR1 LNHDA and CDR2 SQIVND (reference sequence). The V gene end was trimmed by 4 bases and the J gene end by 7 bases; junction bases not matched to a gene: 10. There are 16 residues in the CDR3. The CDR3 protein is CASSSGRAGRDGELFF. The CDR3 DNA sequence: TGTGCCAGTAGTAGCGGGAGGGCCGGAAGAGACGGGGAGCTGTTTTTT.

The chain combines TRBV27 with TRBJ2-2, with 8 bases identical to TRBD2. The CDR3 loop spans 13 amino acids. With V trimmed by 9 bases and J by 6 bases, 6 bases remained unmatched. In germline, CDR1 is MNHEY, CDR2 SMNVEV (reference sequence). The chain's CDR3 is CASRGGVPGELFF. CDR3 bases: TGTGCCAGTCGGGGGGGGGTTCCCGGGGAGCTGTTTTTT.

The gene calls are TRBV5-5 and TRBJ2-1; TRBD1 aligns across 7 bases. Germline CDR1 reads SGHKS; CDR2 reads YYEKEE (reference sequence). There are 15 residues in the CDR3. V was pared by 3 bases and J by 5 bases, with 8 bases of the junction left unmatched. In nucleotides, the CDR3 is TGTGCCAGCAGCTCGACAGGGTCGAGACACAATGAGCAGTTCTTC. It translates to CASSSTGSRHNEQFF.

The DNA of the CDR3 is TGTGCCAGCAGCTCCTGGTTGAGCTCCTACAATGAGCAGTTCTTC. It is translated as CASSSWLSSYNEQFF. The rearrangement uses TRBV7-9 and TRBJ2-1, with D unclear. Germline CDR1 is SEHNR and CDR2 is FQNEAQ (reference sequence). This CDR3 is built from 15 residues. Trimming removed 4 bases from V and 0 bases from J, with 10 bases in between.

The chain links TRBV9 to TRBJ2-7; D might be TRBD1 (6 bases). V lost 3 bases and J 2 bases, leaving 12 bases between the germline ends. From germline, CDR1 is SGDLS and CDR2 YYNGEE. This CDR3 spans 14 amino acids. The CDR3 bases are TGTGCCAGCAGCGGACTCGGGACAACCTACGAGCAGTACTTC. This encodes CASSGLGTTYEQYF.

The CDR3 is CATTGEHYGYTF. The CDR3 nucleotides are TGTGCCACCACAGGGGAGCACTATGGCTACACCTTC. The V and J genes are TRBV28 and TRBJ1-2, with 7 bases lining up with TRBD1. Trimming cost V 10 bases and J 3 bases; bases outside gene matches: 5. The germline V gene has CDR1 MDHEN and CDR2 SYDVKM. This CDR3 is built from 12 residues.

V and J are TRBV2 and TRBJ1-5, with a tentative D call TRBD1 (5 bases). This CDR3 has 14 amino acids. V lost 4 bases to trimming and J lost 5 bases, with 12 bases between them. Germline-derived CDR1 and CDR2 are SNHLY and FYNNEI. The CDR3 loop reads CASSVGGGDQPQHF. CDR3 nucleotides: TGTGCCAGCAGTGTGGGCGGAGGGGATCAGCCCCAGCATTTT.

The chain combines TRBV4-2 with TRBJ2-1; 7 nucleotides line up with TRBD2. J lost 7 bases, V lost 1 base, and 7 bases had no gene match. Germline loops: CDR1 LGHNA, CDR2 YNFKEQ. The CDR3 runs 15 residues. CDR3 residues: CASSQGASGGNEQFF. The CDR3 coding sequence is TGTGCCAGCAGCCAAGGGGCTAGCGGAGGGAATGAGCAGTTCTTC.

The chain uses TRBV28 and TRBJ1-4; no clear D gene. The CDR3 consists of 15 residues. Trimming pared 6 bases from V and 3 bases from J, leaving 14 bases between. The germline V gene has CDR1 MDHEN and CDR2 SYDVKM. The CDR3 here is CASSSPTTANEKLFF. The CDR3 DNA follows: TGTGCCAGCAGCTCCCCGACCACAGCTAATGAAAAACTGTTTTTT. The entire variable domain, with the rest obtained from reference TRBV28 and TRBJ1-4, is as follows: DVKVTQSSRYLVKRTGEKVFLECVQDMDHENMFWYRQDPGLGLRLIYFSYDVKMKEKGDIPEGYSVSREKKERFSLILESASTNQTSMYLCASSSPTTANEKLFFGSGTQLSVL.

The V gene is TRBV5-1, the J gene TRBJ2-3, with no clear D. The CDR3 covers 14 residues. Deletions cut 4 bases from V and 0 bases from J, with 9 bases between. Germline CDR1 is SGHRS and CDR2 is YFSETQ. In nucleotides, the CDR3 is TGCGCCAGCAGCCCAGTGCCTAGCACAGATACGCAGTATTTT. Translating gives CASSPVPSTDTQYF.

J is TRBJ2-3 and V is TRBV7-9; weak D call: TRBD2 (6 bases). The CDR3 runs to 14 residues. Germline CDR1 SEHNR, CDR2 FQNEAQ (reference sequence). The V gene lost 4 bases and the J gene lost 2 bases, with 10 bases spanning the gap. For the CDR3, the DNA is TGTGCCAGCAGCTCCGGAGGGCCCACAGATACGCAGTATTTT. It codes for CASSSGGPTDTQYF.

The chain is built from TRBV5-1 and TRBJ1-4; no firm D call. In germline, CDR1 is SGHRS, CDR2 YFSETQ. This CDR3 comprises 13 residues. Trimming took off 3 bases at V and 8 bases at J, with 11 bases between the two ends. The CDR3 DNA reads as TGCGCCAGCAGCTCCCTTTACAACGAAAAACTGTTTTTT. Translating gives CASSSLYNEKLFF.

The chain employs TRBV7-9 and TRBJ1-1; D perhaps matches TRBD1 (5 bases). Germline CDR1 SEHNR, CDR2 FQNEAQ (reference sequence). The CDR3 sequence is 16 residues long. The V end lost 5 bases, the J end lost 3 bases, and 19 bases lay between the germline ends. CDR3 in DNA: TGTGCCAGCAGCAAGATAACAGGTGCTCGCGACACTGAAGCTTTCTTT. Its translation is CASSKITGARDTEAFF.